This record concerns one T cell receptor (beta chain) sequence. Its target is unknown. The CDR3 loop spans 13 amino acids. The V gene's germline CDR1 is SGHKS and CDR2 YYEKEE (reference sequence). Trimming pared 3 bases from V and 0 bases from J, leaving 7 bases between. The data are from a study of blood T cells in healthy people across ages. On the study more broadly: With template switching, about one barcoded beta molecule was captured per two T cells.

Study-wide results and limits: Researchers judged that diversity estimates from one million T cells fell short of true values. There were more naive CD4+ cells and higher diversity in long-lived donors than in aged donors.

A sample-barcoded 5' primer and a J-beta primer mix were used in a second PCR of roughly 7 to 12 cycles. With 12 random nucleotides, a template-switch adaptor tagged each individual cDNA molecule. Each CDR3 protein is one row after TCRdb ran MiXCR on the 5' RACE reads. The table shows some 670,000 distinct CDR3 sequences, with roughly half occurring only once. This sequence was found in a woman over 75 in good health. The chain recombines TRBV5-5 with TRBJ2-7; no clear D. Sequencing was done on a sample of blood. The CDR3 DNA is TGTGCCAGCAGCTCATGGGTCTCCTACGAGCAGTACTTC. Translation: CASSSWVSYEQYF.